These T cell receptor beta chains were read from a single sample in a study of OX40 agonist ivuxolimab in advanced cancers. Sequencing used immunoSEQ multiplex PCR; TCRdb keeps in-frame clones, though not all of them. The sample holds about 76,000 clones, 88% seen once. The sequenced sample was CD4+ or CD8+ T cells sorted from blood, obtained in a trial of the OX40 agonist ivuxolimab. The receptors stem from an adult with an advanced solid tumor such as melanoma, head and neck, liver or kidney cancer. CDR3s include the opening cysteine and the closing phenylalanine or tryptophan. A D gene is named only where the DNA matches it firmly. A row's size may be missing; if present it is once, few, many or a size class.

d_gene,v_gene,abundance,j_gene,CDR3nt,CDR3aa
TRBD1,TRBV6-6,NA,TRBJ2-7,TGTGCCAGCAAGAAAGACAGGGCCTACTACGAGCAGTACTTC,CASKKDRAYYEQYF
NA,TRBV7-9,few,TRBJ1-3,TGTGCCAGCAGCTTAGTGTCATCTTTTGGAAACACCATATATTTT,CASSLVSSFGNTIYF
TRBD1,TRBV5-4,NA,TRBJ1-1,TGTGCCAGCAGCCCGCTGGGACAGATGAACACTGAAGCTTTCTTT,CASSPLGQMNTEAFF
NA,TRBV19,NA,TRBJ2-5,TGTGCCAGTAGGCTCACTAGCTCAGGGGGGTCCCAGTACTTC,CASRLTSSGGSQYF
TRBD2,TRBV11-2,NA,TRBJ2-7,TGTGCCAGCAGCTTAGACGGACTAGCGGAATCCTACGAGCAGTACTTC,CASSLDGLAESYEQYF
TRBD2,TRBV19,NA,TRBJ2-7,TGTGCCAGTAGTATAGGTGCGGGACTAGCGGGCTACGAGCAGTACTTC,CASSIGAGLAGYEQYF
NA,TRBV19,NA,TRBJ1-1,TGTGCCAGTAGTACCACCACAGTGAGATTGAACACTGAAGCTTTCTTT,CASSTTTVRLNTEAFF
TRBD1,TRBV5-1,NA,TRBJ2-7,TGCGCCAGCAGCACCTCAAGTGGACAGGGGGCCTACGAGCAGTACTTC,CASSTSSGQGAYEQYF
TRBD2,TRBV7-8,NA,TRBJ2-7,TGTGCCAGCAGCTTACCCCGGAGGACTAGCGGGACGCGGCAGTACTTC,CASSLPRRTSGTRQYF
TRBD2,TRBV19,NA,TRBJ2-1,TGTGCCAGTAGTCACCCCGGGACTAGCGCGAAGGGGCAGCAGTTCTTC,CASSHPGTSAKGQQFF